This TCR beta chain is drawn from a study of blood T cell repertoires in COVID-19. Categorization into cohorts depended on clinical history that participants reported. The assay was immunoSEQ multiplex PCR, and TCRdb's table has in-frame clones only and misses some. The table shows fewer than 500,000 clones, with about nine tenths occurring only once. This clone was seen only once. V dropped 0 bases and J dropped 3; count of bases not matched to a gene: 4. The CDR3 contains 15 residues. The V gene's germline CDR1 is SGHNT and CDR2 YYREEE (reference sequence). The sequence was collected from a woman aged 18-29 years who had recovered from COVID-19. This chain joins TRBV5-4 and TRBJ2-7; TRBD2 matches 9 bases. The specimen sequenced was PBMCs or T cells enriched from blood (not recorded which). CDR3 DNA sequence: TGTGCCAGCAGCTTGGACCTTAGCGGGGGCTACGAGCAGTACTTC. Its protein is CASSLDLSGGYEQYF.